Listed below are T cell receptor beta chains from one sample, sequenced in a study of blood T cell repertoires in COVID-19. Profiling relied on immunoSEQ multiplex PCR, and the TCRdb table lists in-frame clones only, not all of them. This repertoire shows 45,000 or so clones, less than 85% found once; its top ten account for about 4%. Source material: peripheral blood. The receptors stem from a woman in her sixties or seventies with acute or convalescent COVID-19. Each CDR3 is given with its conserved first and last residue. A D gene is named only where the DNA matches it firmly. Clone size, where shown, is once, few, many, or a class for clones that have expanded.

d_call: TRBD2
j_call: TRBJ2-7
v_call: TRBV11-3
clone_size: few
cdr3_aa: CASSLTSGRVTF
cdr3_nt: TGTGCCAGCAGCTTAACCAGCGGGAGGGTTACTTTC

d_call: NA
j_call: TRBJ1-5
v_call: TRBV21-1
clone_size: NA
cdr3_aa: CASSNPNYQPQHF
cdr3_nt: TGTGCCAGCAGCAACCCAAATTATCAGCCCCAGCATTTT

d_call: TRBD2
j_call: TRBJ2-5
v_call: TRBV2
clone_size: NA
cdr3_aa: CASRLGGETQYF
cdr3_nt: TGTGCCAGCAGACTGGGGGGGGAGACCCAGTACTTC

d_call: NA
j_call: TRBJ2-3
v_call: TRBV29-1
clone_size: few
cdr3_aa: CSAQPGVSSTDTQYF
cdr3_nt: TGCAGCGCTCAGCCCGGGGTGTCCAGCACAGATACGCAGTATTTT

d_call: TRBD1
j_call: TRBJ1-4
v_call: TRBV5-1
clone_size: NA
cdr3_aa: CASSVQGSNEKLFF
cdr3_nt: TGCGCCAGCAGCGTACAGGGGAGTAATGAAAAACTGTTTTTT

d_call: NA
j_call: TRBJ2-7
v_call: TRBV5-1
clone_size: NA
cdr3_aa: CASTSILQGEQYF
cdr3_nt: TGCGCCAGCACTAGCATACTCCAAGGCGAGCAGTACTTC

d_call: NA
j_call: TRBJ1-6
v_call: TRBV4-3
clone_size: NA
cdr3_aa: CASSQEGPRGLNSPLHF
cdr3_nt: TGCGCCAGCAGCCAAGAAGGCCCGCGAGGGCTTAATTCACCCCTCCACTTT

d_call: TRBD2
j_call: TRBJ2-1
v_call: TRBV4-1
clone_size: few
cdr3_aa: CASSQAWTSGRAYNEQFF
cdr3_nt: TGCGCCAGCAGCCAAGCATGGACTAGCGGGAGGGCCTACAATGAGCAGTTCTTC

d_call: NA
j_call: TRBJ2-2
v_call: TRBV5-1
clone_size: NA
cdr3_aa: CASSLELVGTGELFF
cdr3_nt: TGCGCCAGCAGCTTGGAACTAGTAGGGACCGGGGAGCTGTTTTTT

d_call: NA
j_call: TRBJ2-5
v_call: TRBV6-6
clone_size: NA
cdr3_aa: CASSQSRETQYF
cdr3_nt: TGTGCCAGCAGCCAATCCAGGGAGACCCAGTACTTC